This is a list of T cell receptor beta chains from one sample in a study of T-cell reconstitution after alpha-beta-depleted transplantation in children. Via MiXCR, TCRdb re-called the PCR reads, giving one row per CDR3 protein. The sample has fewer than 8,000 distinct CDR3 sequences, 25% to 30% seen once. The material sequenced was peripheral blood, taken 60 days after TCRalphabeta/CD19-depleted stem cell transplant. These receptors came from a boy less than two years old who had a stem cell transplant for SCID, so the T cells may come from the graft donor. The CDR3 runs from the conserved cysteine through the conserved F or W. The D gene is left open where the match is weak. Rows may omit the clone size; those that give it use once, few, many or a size class.

j_call d_call cdr3_length clone_size v_call cdr3_aa cdr3_nt
TRBJ2-1 TRBD2 13 many TRBV9 CASSVGLANEQFF TGTGCCAGCAGCGTAGGACTAGCGAATGAGCAGTTCTTC
TRBJ2-7 TRBD1 14 NA TRBV3-1 CASSRGQGFNEQYF TGTGCCAGCAGCCGCGGACAGGGGTTTAACGAGCAGTACTTC
TRBJ2-7 NA 13 medium-sized TRBV6-6 CASTDYFHYEQYF TGTGCCAGCACCGACTATTTCCACTACGAGCAGTACTTC
TRBJ1-5 NA 18 many TRBV5-1 CASSPNPRPTGYNQPQHF TGCGCCAGCAGCCCCAACCCCAGACCAACAGGGTACAATCAGCCCCAGCATTTT
TRBJ2-7 NA 12 many TRBV27 CASSLGFYEQYF TGTGCCAGCAGTTTAGGCTTCTACGAGCAGTACTTC
TRBJ2-7 TRBD2 14 NA TRBV29-1 CSAGTSGSSYEQYF TGCAGCGCGGGGACTAGCGGGAGTTCCTACGAGCAGTACTTC
TRBJ2-5 TRBD1 14 medium-sized TRBV4-2 CASSPQQGEETQYF TGTGCCAGCAGCCCACAACAGGGGGAAGAGACCCAGTACTTC
TRBJ2-5 NA 17 NA TRBV2 CTFGDSGNRARGETQYF TGTACCTTCGGCGATTCTGGAAACAGGGCCCGAGGAGAGACCCAGTACTTC
TRBJ2-3 TRBD2 16 NA TRBV7-9 CASSLGLADGADTQYF TGTGCCAGCAGCCTGGGACTAGCGGATGGGGCAGATACGCAGTATTTT
TRBJ2-2 TRBD2 16 NA TRBV5-5 CASSLVAGANTGELFF TGTGCCAGCAGCTTGGTAGCGGGAGCAAACACCGGGGAGCTGTTTTTT
TRBJ2-4 NA 14 many TRBV12-3/TRBV12-4 CASGKDLAKNIQYF TGTGCCAGCGGGAAGGATCTAGCCAAAAACATTCAGTACTTC
TRBJ2-2 TRBD1 17 many TRBV29-1 CSASPRRTGWSTGELFF TGCAGCGCTTCCCCCCGCCGGACAGGGTGGAGCACCGGGGAGCTGTTTTTT
TRBJ2-5 TRBD2 13 NA TRBV20-1 CSAGRVFQETQYF TGCAGTGCCGGGAGGGTTTTCCAAGAGACCCAGTACTTC
TRBJ1-4 TRBD1 14 medium-sized TRBV6-5 CASSLTGGGEKLFF TGTGCCAGCAGTTTGACAGGGGGCGGTGAAAAACTGTTTTTT
TRBJ2-7 TRBD1 14 NA TRBV3-1 CASSKLGTDGKQYF TGTGCCAGCAGCAAACTAGGGACAGACGGCAAGCAGTACTTC
TRBJ1-1 NA 13 medium-sized TRBV2 CASTTDWVGGAFF TGTGCCAGCACTACCGATTGGGTAGGGGGAGCTTTCTTT
TRBJ1-5 NA 12 many TRBV19 CASRTDNQPQHF TGTGCCAGTAGGACTGATAATCAGCCCCAGCATTTT
TRBJ2-3 TRBD1 16 once TRBV4-1 CASSQHGTGGTDTQYF TGCGCCAGCAGCCAACACGGGACAGGGGGCACAGATACGCAGTATTTT
TRBJ2-5 NA 13 many TRBV6-1 CASRIGGLKTQYF TGTGCCAGCAGGATTGGAGGGTTAAAGACCCAGTACTTC
TRBJ1-1 TRBD1 12 NA TRBV7-9 CASSRQGTEAFF TGTGCCAGCAGCCGACAGGGCACTGAAGCTTTCTTT
TRBJ2-1 NA 14 once TRBV12-3/TRBV12-4 CASTWGSSYNEQFF TGTGCCAGCACTTGGGGGAGCTCCTACAATGAGCAGTTCTTC
TRBJ1-1 TRBD1 16 many TRBV19 CASSIYRGHMNTEAFF TGTGCCAGTAGTATCTACAGGGGCCACATGAACACTGAAGCTTTCTTT
TRBJ2-2 NA 14 medium-sized TRBV7-9 CASSRSPNTGELFF TGTGCCAGCAGCCGCAGTCCGAACACCGGGGAGCTGTTTTTT
TRBJ1-4 TRBD1 15 many TRBV9 CASSVVGTGVEKLFF TGTGCCAGCAGCGTAGTCGGGACAGGGGTCGAAAAACTGTTTTTT
TRBJ2-5 NA 10 many TRBV14 CASSQETQYF TGTGCCAGCAGCCAAGAGACCCAGTACTTC
TRBJ1-1 TRBD1 16 many TRBV7-2 CASSLGPGTEGLLAFF TGTGCCAGCAGCTTAGGACCCGGGACAGAGGGTTTGTTGGCTTTCTTT
TRBJ1-6 TRBD1 16 medium-sized TRBV5-1 CASSPSGTGPNSPLHF TGCGCCAGCAGCCCATCCGGGACAGGGCCTAATTCACCCCTCCACTTT
TRBJ2-1 NA 14 NA TRBV10-1 CASSSGTRRNEQFF TGCGCCAGCAGTAGTGGGACTCGACGGAATGAGCAGTTCTTC
TRBJ1-3 NA 16 many TRBV11-2 CASSLGKGFAGNTIYF TGTGCCAGCAGCTTAGGCAAGGGGTTCGCGGGAAACACCATATATTTT
TRBJ2-1 NA 13 medium-sized TRBV7-9 CASSLGGVGEQFF TGTGCCAGCAGCTTAGGTGGGGTAGGGGAGCAGTTCTTC
TRBJ1-6 NA 16 many TRBV18 CASSPLSYSYNSPLHF TGTGCCAGCTCACCACTCTCTTACTCCTATAATTCACCCCTCCACTTT
TRBJ1-5 NA 13 medium-sized TRBV7-9 CASSRAGNQPQHF TGTGCCAGCAGCCGCGCGGGTAATCAGCCCCAGCATTTT